One sample yielded the 28 T cell receptor beta chains listed below, sequenced in a study of blood T cells in healthy people across ages. Primers used in a second PCR of about 6 to 11 cycles were a sample-barcoded 5' primer and a J-beta primer mix. Using its own MiXCR run on the 5' RACE reads, TCRdb lists one record per CDR3 protein. Of hundreds of thousands of distinct CDR3 sequences listed, roughly 21% are singletons. Sequencing was done on a sample of blood. Every receptor here comes from an older man in good health.

Note on this clonotype: A read error is possible here, since a much larger clone lies one base away. The chain has TRBV29-1 and TRBJ2-5; D call uncertain. CDR3 size: 11 residues. The germline CDR1 and CDR2 sequences are SQVTM and ANQGSEA. In DNA form, the CDR3 reads TGCAGCGTTTTAGTAATGGAGACCCAGTCCTTC. Translating it yields CSVLVMETQSF.

The genes are TRBV4-2 and TRBJ2-3; possibly TRBD1 for D (5 bases). The CDR3 has 16 amino acids. Germline V gene lookup returns CDR1 LGHNA and CDR2 YNFKEQ. V gave up 5 bases and J gave up 1 base, with 16 bases separating them. CDR3: CASSAQVARGTDTQYF. The CDR3 coding sequence is TGTGCCAGCAGCGCTCAAGTGGCCAGGGGCACAGATACGCAGTATTTT.

Only a few counts were recorded for this clonotype. The chain links TRBV6-2 or TRBV6-3 to TRBJ2-7; 8 bases line up with TRBD1. J gave up 7 bases and V 5 bases, and 7 bases lay outside the gene matches. The germline V gene encodes CDR1 MNHEY and CDR2 SVGEGT. The CDR3 consists of 13 residues. CDR3 nucleotides: TGTGCCAGCAGTCCGAGGACAGGGTGGGAGCAGTACTTC. Its translation: CASSPRTGWEQYF.

A few counts support this clonotype. The chain joins TRBV7-9 to TRBJ1-1; D is perhaps TRBD1 (5 bases). This CDR3 has 13 residues. The V end lost 6 bases, the J end lost 7 bases, and 15 bases lay between the germline ends. The V gene's germline CDR1 is SEHNR and CDR2 FQNEAQ (reference sequence). The CDR3: CASSTGTPFEAFF. In DNA, the CDR3 is TGTGCCAGCAGTACCGGGACCCCTTTTGAAGCTTTCTTT.

The CDR3 DNA follows: TGTGCCAGCAGTGTAAACAGGGTAGTTAACGAGCAGTACTTC. It specifies CASSVNRVVNEQYF. V gene TRBV28 combines with J gene TRBJ2-7; D perhaps matches TRBD1 (6 bases). CDR3 length equals 14 residues. CDR1 is MDHEN, CDR2 SYDVKM, per germline. The V end was cut by 5 bases, the J end by 5 bases, with 16 bases between.

The chain recombines TRBV28 with TRBJ2-1; 7 positions match TRBD1. This CDR3 comprises 15 residues. CDR1 and CDR2 (germline): MDHEN, SYDVKM. The junction had 5 bases not matched to a gene; V was cut back by 3 bases and J by 3 bases. CDR3 sequence (DNA): TGTGCCAGCAGTTTGCCCACAGGGGTCTACAATGAGCAGTTCTTC. Translation: CASSLPTGVYNEQFF.

This clonotype was observed many times. The chain recombines TRBV20-1 with TRBJ2-6, with a weak D call TRBD2 (6 bases). CDR1 and CDR2 (germline): DFQATT, SNEGSKA (reference sequence). The CDR3 totals 15 residues. V was trimmed by 3 bases and J by 6 bases, leaving 15 bases between them. CDR3 sequence reads: CSARDGTPEANVLTF. In nucleotides, the CDR3 is TGCAGTGCTAGGGACGGGACTCCCGAGGCCAACGTCCTGACTTTC.

The chain has TRBV12-3 or TRBV12-4 and TRBJ2-7, with D tentatively TRBD2 (6 bases). The CDR3 loop spans 14 amino acids. The V end lost 5 bases, the J end lost 0 bases, and 11 bases lay between the germline ends. The CDR3 DNA sequence: TGTGCCAGCAGTCTAAAGACTAGCTCCTACGAGCAGTACTTC. Protein sequence: CASSLKTSSYEQYF.

V gene TRBV30 combines with J gene TRBJ2-2; D might be TRBD2 (6 bases). V was pared by 0 bases and J by 1 base, with 12 bases between. Germline values: CDR1 GTSNPN, CDR2 SVGIG (reference sequence). This CDR3 spans 16 amino acids. CDR3 region: CAWSVRGTQNTGELFF. CDR3 DNA sequence: TGTGCCTGGAGTGTACGAGGGACTCAGAACACCGGGGAGCTGTTTTTT.

This clonotype was detected only a few times. The chain recombines TRBV2 with TRBJ1-1, with D hard to call. Germline CDR1 SNHLY, CDR2 FYNNEI. V lost 6 bases to trimming and J lost 4 bases, with 9 bases between them. This CDR3 region has 12 residues. Here the CDR3 DNA reads TGTGCCAGCAGCTCTGACACCACTGAAGCTTTCTTT. It yields the protein CASSSDTTEAFF.

V is TRBV28 and J is TRBJ1-5, with 7 bases that match TRBD1. CDR1 and CDR2 (germline): MDHEN, SYDVKM. Unmatched junction bases numbered 11, after V lost 6 bases and J lost 3 bases. CDR3 length: 16 residues. The CDR3, as DNA: TGTGCCAGCAGCAATACTAAGACAGGGAACAATCAGCCCCAGCATTTT. Its translation is CASSNTKTGNNQPQHF.

In nucleotides, the CDR3 is TGTGCCAGCAGTTATACACAGGTGGCCACTGAAGCTTTCTTT. Translated, it gives CASSYTQVATEAFF. The J gene is TRBJ1-1, the V gene TRBV6-5; a weak D match, TRBD1 (5 bases). CDR1 MNHEY and CDR2 SVGAGI come from the germline V gene. The V end lost 3 bases, the J end lost 4 bases, and 12 bases lay between the germline ends. The CDR3 covers 14 residues.

This clonotype has only one observation. The CDR3 here is CASRGLAGAANTGELFF. CDR3 DNA sequence: TGTGCCAGCCGGGGACTAGCGGGGGCCGCGAACACCGGGGAGCTGTTTTTT. The rearrangement links TRBV14 to TRBJ2-2; 14 bases map to TRBD2. The junction had 5 bases not matched to a gene; V was cut back by 8 bases and J by 0 bases. Germline assignment: CDR1 SGHDN and CDR2 FVKESK. The CDR3 has 17 residues.

This clonotype was seen a handful of times. This chain connects TRBV12-3 or TRBV12-4 to TRBJ2-7, with 7 positions matching TRBD2. There are 14 residues in the CDR3. With 4 bases clipped from V and 2 bases from J, the junction kept 5 bases outside the gene matches. DNA for the CDR3: TGTGCCAGCAGTTGGGGGGAGGGCCCCTACGAGCAGTACTTC. This gives the protein CASSWGEGPYEQYF.

The table lists this clonotype with a few counts. The chain recombines TRBV7-9 with TRBJ2-5, with D uncertain. The germline V gene encodes CDR1 SEHNR and CDR2 FQNEAQ (reference sequence). The CDR3 has 14 amino acids. V was pared by 1 base and J by 1 base, with 7 bases between. CDR3 in amino acids: CASSLDVTQETQYF. For the CDR3, the DNA is TGTGCCAGCAGCTTAGACGTAACCCAAGAGACCCAGTACTTC.

This clonotype was recorded a few times. The CDR3, as DNA: TGCAGCGTTGAAGGAATAGGGACTAGCGATGAGACCCAGTACTTC. It codes for CSVEGIGTSDETQYF. V and J are TRBV29-1 and TRBJ2-5, with 10 bases identical to TRBD2. The germline CDR1 and CDR2 sequences are SQVTM and ANQGSEA. CDR3 length equals 15 residues. V was pared by 1 base and J by 5 bases, with 7 bases of the junction left unmatched.

In its sample, this clonotype was seen a few times. The V call is TRBV9, the J call TRBJ2-2, with TRBD1 as a possible D gene (6 bases). The CDR3 has 16 amino acids. Between the trimmed V and J ends, which lost 3 bases and 2 bases, there was a span of 14 bases. CDR1 is SGDLS and CDR2 is YYNGEE in the germline V gene. The CDR3 region is CASSAQGPTNTGELFF. The CDR3 region has the DNA TGTGCCAGCAGCGCCCAGGGGCCTACTAACACCGGGGAGCTGTTTTTT.

This rearrangement joins TRBV3-1 to TRBJ1-2; D may be TRBD1 (6 bases). Trimming shortened V by 0 bases and J by 4 bases, and 12 bases separated the two germline ends. Germline CDR1 reads LGHDT; CDR2 reads YNNKEL (reference sequence). The CDR3 consists of 15 residues. The CDR3 is CASSQDWTASYGYTF. The CDR3 DNA sequence: TGTGCCAGCAGCCAAGATTGGACAGCTTCCTATGGCTACACCTTC. Based on the CDR3 plus reference TRBV3-1 and TRBJ1-2, the full variable domain is DTAVSQTPKYLVTQMGNDKSIKCEQNLGHDTMYWYKQDSKKFLKIMFSYNNKELIINETVPNRFSPKSPDKAHLNLHINSLELGDSAVYFCASSQDWTASYGYTFGSGTRLTVV.

The chain combines TRBV28 with TRBJ2-1, with D tentatively TRBD2 (5 bases). This CDR3 region has 16 residues. V shed 6 bases and J shed 0 bases, with 15 bases lying between them. Per the germline V gene, CDR1 is MDHEN and CDR2 is SYDVKM. This CDR3 reads CASSWERYGSYNEQFF. The CDR3 nucleotides read TGTGCCAGCAGCTGGGAGCGATACGGCTCCTACAATGAGCAGTTCTTC.

In its sample, this clonotype was seen a few times. The rearrangement uses TRBV30 and TRBJ2-5, with D possibly matching TRBD2 (6 bases). The J call could be wrong; TRBJ2-1 is a better fit for the DNA end. The CDR3 length is 12 residues. The germline V gene encodes CDR1 GTSNPN and CDR2 SVGIG (reference sequence). The CDR3 spells CAWSPFGGEQFF. CDR3 sequence (DNA): TGTGCCTGGAGTCCTTTCGGGGGTGAGCAGTTCTTC.

V gene TRBV28 combines with J gene TRBJ2-7; TRBD2 might be the D (5 bases). V lost 9 bases and J lost 0, with 12 bases in between. CDR1 and CDR2 from the germline V gene are MDHEN and SYDVKM. This CDR3 is built from 13 residues. This CDR3 is CASKKRNSYEQYF. Here the CDR3 DNA reads TGTGCCAGTAAAAAGCGGAACTCCTACGAGCAGTACTTC.

The chain recombines TRBV11-2 with TRBJ2-6, with 7 bases fitting TRBD1. This CDR3 is built from 16 residues. The germline V gene has CDR1 SGHAT and CDR2 FQNNGV. V lost 1 base to trimming and J lost 4 bases; unmatched junction nucleotides: 4. CDR3 sequence (DNA): TGTGCCAGCAGCTTAGGTGGGGGACAGGGGGCCAACGTCCTGACTTTC. This translates into CASSLGGGQGANVLTF.

This clonotype was found a few times. V is TRBV4-3 and J is TRBJ2-5; TRBD1 aligns across 10 bases. With the DNA end fitting TRBJ2-1 better, the J assignment may be wrong. Germline loops: CDR1 LGHNA, CDR2 YSLEER. The CDR3 has 18 residues. This CDR3 reads CASSQDPVGDRGYNEQFF. The CDR3 nucleotides are TGCGCCAGCAGCCAAGATCCCGTGGGGGACAGGGGTTACAATGAGCAGTTCTTC.

The CDR3 spells CSARGTGSGETQYF. CDR3 sequence (DNA): TGCAGTGCTAGGGGGACAGGGTCGGGGGAGACCCAGTACTTC. The chain uses TRBV20-1 and TRBJ2-5; 9 bases are shared with TRBD1. CDR3 size: 14 residues. The V and J ends lost 3 bases and 5 bases, in that order; junction bases with no gene match: 7. CDR1 DFQATT and CDR2 SNEGSKA come from the germline V gene (reference sequence).

The rearrangement links TRBV6-5 to TRBJ2-5; 8 bases align to TRBD2. The V and J ends lost 7 bases and 4 bases, in that order; junction bases with no gene match: 11. The germline CDR1 and CDR2 sequences are MNHEY and SVGAGI. The CDR3 sequence is 15 residues long. CDR3 DNA sequence: TGTGCCAGCATCCGGGAGGGCAGAATAGGAGAGACCCAGTACTTC. Its translation is CASIREGRIGETQYF.

The chain couples TRBV5-1 to TRBJ2-5, with 9 bases identical to TRBD2. Per the germline V gene, CDR1 is SGHRS and CDR2 is YFSETQ. The length of the CDR3 is 14 residues. Unmatched junction bases numbered 6, after V lost 5 bases and J lost 4 bases. CDR3 loop: CASRVSGGSETQYF. Here the CDR3 DNA reads TGCGCCAGCAGAGTTAGCGGGGGATCAGAGACCCAGTACTTC.

The CDR3 sequence: CASSPEWATNEKLFF. The DNA for the CDR3 is TGTGCCAGTAGTCCAGAGTGGGCAACTAATGAAAAACTGTTTTTT. This chain uses TRBV19 with TRBJ1-4; no definite D call. The CDR3 has 15 residues. V was shortened by 5 bases and J by 0 bases, with 10 bases between the two germline ends. The germline V gene encodes CDR1 LNHDA and CDR2 SQIVND (reference sequence).

This sequence joins TRBV27 and TRBJ2-3, with D possibly being TRBD2 (6 bases). Germline CDR1 MNHEY, CDR2 SMNVEV (reference sequence). CDR3 size: 16 residues. V was pared by 4 bases and J by 5 bases, with 19 bases between. As DNA, the CDR3 is TGTGCCAGCAGTTGGACCCCCGGGGTAGCGGAAGATACGCAGTATTTT. This codes for CASSWTPGVAEDTQYF.